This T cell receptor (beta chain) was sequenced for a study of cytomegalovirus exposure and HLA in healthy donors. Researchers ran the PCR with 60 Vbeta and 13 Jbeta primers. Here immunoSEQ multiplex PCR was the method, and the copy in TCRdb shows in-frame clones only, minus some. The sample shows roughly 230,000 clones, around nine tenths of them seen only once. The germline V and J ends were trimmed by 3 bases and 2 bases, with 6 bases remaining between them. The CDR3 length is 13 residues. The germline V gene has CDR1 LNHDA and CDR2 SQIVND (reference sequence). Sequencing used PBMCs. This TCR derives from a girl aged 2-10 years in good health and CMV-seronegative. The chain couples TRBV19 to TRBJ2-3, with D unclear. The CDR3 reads CASSMSFTDTQYF. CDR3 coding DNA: TGTGCCAGTAGTATGAGTTTCACAGATACGCAGTATTTT.